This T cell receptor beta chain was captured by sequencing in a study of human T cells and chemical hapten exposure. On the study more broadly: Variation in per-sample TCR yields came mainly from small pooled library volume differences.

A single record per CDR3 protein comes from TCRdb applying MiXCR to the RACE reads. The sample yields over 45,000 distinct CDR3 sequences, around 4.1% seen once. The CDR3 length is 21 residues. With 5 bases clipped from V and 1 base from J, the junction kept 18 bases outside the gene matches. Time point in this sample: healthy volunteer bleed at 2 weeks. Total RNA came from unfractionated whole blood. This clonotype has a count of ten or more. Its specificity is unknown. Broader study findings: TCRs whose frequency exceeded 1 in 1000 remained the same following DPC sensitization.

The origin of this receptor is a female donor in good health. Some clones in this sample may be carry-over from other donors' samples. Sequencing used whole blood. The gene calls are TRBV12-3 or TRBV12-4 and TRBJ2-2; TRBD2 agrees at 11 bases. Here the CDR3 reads CASSPHRIVGTSGENTGELFF. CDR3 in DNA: TGTGCCAGCAGTCCGCACCGAATAGTAGGGACTAGCGGTGAGAACACCGGGGAGCTGTTTTTT.